This T cell receptor beta chain was profiled in a study of cytomegalovirus exposure and HLA in healthy donors. Study-wide results and caveats: Presence/absence analyses assumed roughly uniform sequencing depth across donors, which may not hold.

The PCR employed 60 Vbeta primers together with 13 Jbeta primers. The table came from immunoSEQ multiplex PCR; TCRdb's copy has only in-frame clones and leaves some out. The table lists roughly 140,000 clones, over 70% of them singletons. Comments on this clone: Its target is not known.

The V end was cut by 5 bases, the J end by 7 bases, with 17 bases between. The CDR3 is made up of 15 amino acids. Germline loops: CDR1 LNHDA, CDR2 SQIVND (reference sequence). The chain joins TRBV19 to TRBJ1-4; a weak D match, TRBD1 (6 bases). The sequence was obtained from a man aged 35-49 years in good health and CMV-seronegative. The specimen sequenced was PBMCs. The CDR3 sequence is CASSSQGLLGEKLFF. DNA for the CDR3: TGTGCCAGTAGTTCCCAGGGGCTGTTGGGTGAAAAACTGTTTTTT.